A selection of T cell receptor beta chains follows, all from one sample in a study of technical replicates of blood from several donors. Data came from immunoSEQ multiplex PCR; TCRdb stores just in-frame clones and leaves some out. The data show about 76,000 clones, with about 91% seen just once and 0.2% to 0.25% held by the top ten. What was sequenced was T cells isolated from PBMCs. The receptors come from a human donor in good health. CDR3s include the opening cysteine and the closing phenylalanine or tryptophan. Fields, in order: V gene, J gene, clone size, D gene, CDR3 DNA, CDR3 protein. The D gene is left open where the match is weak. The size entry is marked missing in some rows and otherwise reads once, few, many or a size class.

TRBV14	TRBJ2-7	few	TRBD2	TGTGCCAGCAGCTTAAGCCCAATACTAGCGGGATTATTGGTCGAGCAGTACTTC	CASSLSPILAGLLVEQYF
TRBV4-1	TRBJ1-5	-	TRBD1	TGCGCCAGCAGCCAAGGACCCCTACAGGGGAGCAATCAGCCCCAGCATTTT	CASSQGPLQGSNQPQHF
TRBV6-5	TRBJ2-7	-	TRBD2	TGTGCCAGCACCCTACTAGCGGGAAGCTCCTACGAGCAGTACTTC	CASTLLAGSSYEQYF
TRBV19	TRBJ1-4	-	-	TGTGCCAGTAGTTCTGGGAGTGAAAAACTGTTTTTT	CASSSGSEKLFF
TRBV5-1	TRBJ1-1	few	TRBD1	TGCGCCAGCAGCTTGGCAGGGGGGCAGCAAGCTTTCTTT	CASSLAGGQQAFF
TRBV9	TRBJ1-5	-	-	TGTGCCAGCAGCGCGGGGGGTCAGCCCCAGCATTTT	CASSAGGQPQHF
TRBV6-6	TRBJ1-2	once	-	TGTGCCAGCAGCCCCTTTTACTATGGCTACACCTTC	CASSPFYYGYTF
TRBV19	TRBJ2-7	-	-	TGTGCCAGTAGTATGAGCCTGACAGGTACATGGAGTCCGACGTTCGAGCAGTACTTC	CASSMSLTGTWSPTFEQYF
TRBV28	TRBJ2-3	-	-	TGTGCCAGCAGTTCCGAGGATACGCAGTATTTT	CASSSEDTQYF
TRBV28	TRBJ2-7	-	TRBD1	TGTGCCAGCAGTTTATCGGACAGGGAAAGCTCCTACGAGCAGTACTTC	CASSLSDRESSYEQYF
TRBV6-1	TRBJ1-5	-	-	TGTGCCAGCAGTGAAATTCTGTCTCAGCCCCAGCATTTT	CASSEILSQPQHF
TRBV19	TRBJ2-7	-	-	TGTGCCAGTACAGGGGGGTTCGGCTACGAGCAGTACTTC	CASTGGFGYEQYF
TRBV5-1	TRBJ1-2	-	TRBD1	TGCGCCAGCAGCTTGGATTTCGGGACAGGAGTGAGGTATGGCTACACCTTC	CASSLDFGTGVRYGYTF
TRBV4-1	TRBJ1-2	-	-	TGCGCCAGCAGCCAGTCCGGGACTGTTTATGGCTACACCTTC	CASSQSGTVYGYTF
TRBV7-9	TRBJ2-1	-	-	TGTGCCAGCAGCAGACAACTAGTGGGGAACTTACCGGATGAGCAGTTCTTC	CASSRQLVGNLPDEQFF
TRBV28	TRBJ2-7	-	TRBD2	TGTGCCAGCAGTTTCCGAGACGTGACTAGCGGGAGGGCAGCCAGCGAGCAGTACTTC	CASSFRDVTSGRAASEQYF
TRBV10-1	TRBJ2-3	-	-	TGCGCCAGCAGACGCGATGTGAGAGCGGGCGGCACAGATACGCAGTATTTT	CASRRDVRAGGTDTQYF
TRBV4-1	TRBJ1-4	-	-	TGCGCCAGCAGCCAAGAGCAGGCAACTAATGAAAAACTGTTTTTT	CASSQEQATNEKLFF
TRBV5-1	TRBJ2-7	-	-	TGCGCCAGCAGCTTCGCGGGTAACGAGCAGTACTTC	CASSFAGNEQYF
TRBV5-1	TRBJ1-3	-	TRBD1	TGCGCCAGCAGCCCCAGGGACAGGGAGAGTACCACCATATATTTT	CASSPRDRESTTIYF
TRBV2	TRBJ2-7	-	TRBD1	TGTGCCAGCAGGAGGACAGGGGAGAGACACGAGCAGTACTTC	CASRRTGERHEQYF